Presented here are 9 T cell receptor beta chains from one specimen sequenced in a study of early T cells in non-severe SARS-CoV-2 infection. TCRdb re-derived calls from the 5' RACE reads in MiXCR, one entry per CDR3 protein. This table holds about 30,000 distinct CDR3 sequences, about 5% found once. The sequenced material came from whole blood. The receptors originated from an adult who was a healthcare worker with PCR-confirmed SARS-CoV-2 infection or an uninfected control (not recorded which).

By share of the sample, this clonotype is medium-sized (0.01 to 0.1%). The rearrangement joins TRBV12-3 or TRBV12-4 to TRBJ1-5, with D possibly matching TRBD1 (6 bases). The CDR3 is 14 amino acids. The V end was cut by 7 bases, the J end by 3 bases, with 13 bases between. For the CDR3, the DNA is TGTGCCAGCAACGTGGGGGGCCCCAATCAGCCCCAGCATTTT. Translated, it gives CASNVGGPNQPQHF.

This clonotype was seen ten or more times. CDR3 coding DNA: TGTGCCAGCAGTTGGGGGGGGCGAGAAAAACTGTTTTTT. Its protein product is CASSWGGREKLFF. V usage is TRBV12-3 or TRBV12-4 and J usage is TRBJ1-4; D might be TRBD1 (6 bases). Trimming took 4 bases from V and 8 from J, leaving 11 bases between them. The CDR3 is 13 residues long.

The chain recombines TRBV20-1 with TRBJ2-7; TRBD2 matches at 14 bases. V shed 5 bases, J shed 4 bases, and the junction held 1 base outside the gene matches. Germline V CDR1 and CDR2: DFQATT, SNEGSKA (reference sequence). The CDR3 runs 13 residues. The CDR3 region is CSAWTSGGYEQYF. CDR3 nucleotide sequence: TGCAGTGCTTGGACTAGCGGGGGGTACGAGCAGTACTTC.

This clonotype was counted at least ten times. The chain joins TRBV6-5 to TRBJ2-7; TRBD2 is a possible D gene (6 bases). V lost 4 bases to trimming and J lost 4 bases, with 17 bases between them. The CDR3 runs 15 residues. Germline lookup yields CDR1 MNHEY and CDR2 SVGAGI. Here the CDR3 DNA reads TGTGCCAGCAGTTCATACCCGGGACGGGGGTACGAGCAGTACTTC. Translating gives CASSSYPGRGYEQYF.

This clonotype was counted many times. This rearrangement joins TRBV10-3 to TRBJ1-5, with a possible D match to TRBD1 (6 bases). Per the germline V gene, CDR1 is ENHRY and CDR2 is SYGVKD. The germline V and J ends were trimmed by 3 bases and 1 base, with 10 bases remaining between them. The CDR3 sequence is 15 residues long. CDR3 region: CAISEGGLSNQPQHF. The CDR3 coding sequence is TGTGCCATCAGTGAAGGGGGACTGAGCAATCAGCCCCAGCATTTT.

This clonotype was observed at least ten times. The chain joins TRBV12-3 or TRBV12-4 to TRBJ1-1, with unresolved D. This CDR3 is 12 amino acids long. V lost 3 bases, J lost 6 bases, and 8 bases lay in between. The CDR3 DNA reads TGTGCCAGCAGTTTCCGGGGTCCTGAAGCTTTCTTT. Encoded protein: CASSFRGPEAFF.

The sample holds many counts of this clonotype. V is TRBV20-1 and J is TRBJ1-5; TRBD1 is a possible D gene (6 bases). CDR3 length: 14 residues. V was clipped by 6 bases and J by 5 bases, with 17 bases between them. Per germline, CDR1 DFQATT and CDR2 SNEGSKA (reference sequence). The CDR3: CSARAAAGDQPQHF. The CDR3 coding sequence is TGCAGTGCCAGGGCGGCAGCAGGGGATCAGCCCCAGCATTTT.

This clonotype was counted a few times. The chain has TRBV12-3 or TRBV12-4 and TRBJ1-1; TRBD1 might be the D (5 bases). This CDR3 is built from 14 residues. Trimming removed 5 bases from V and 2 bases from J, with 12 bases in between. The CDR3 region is CASSTRGNNTEAFF. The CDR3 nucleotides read TGTGCCAGCAGTACTCGGGGCAATAACACTGAAGCTTTCTTT.

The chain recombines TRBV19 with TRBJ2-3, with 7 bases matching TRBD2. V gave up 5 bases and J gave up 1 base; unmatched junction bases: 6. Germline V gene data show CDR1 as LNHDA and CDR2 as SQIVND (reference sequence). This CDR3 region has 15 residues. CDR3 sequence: CASSGSSGGTDTQYF. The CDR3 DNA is TGTGCCAGTAGTGGATCTAGCGGAGGCACAGATACGCAGTATTTT.